This T cell receptor (beta chain) was sequenced for a study of T-cell memory formation after mild COVID-19. Study-level information: Each donor largely had its own TCR clusters. Study-wide results and caveats: Pre-infection memory showed some responding clones, and this suggested that cross-reactive memory joined. Clones contracting across day 15 to 85 had a balanced CD4/CD8 profile; later expanding clones leaned CD4+.

This clonotype was seen only a few times. The antigen remains unidentified. The CDR3 covers 15 residues. The ends were cut back, 3 bases at V and 3 bases at J, with 15 bases in the middle. CDR1 is MGHRA and CDR2 is YSYEKL in the germline V gene. TCRdb re-called the 5' RACE reads through MiXCR, storing one row per CDR3 protein. The sample lists tens of thousands of distinct CDR3 sequences, 28% occurring once. V is TRBV4-1 and J is TRBJ2-7; D is perhaps TRBD1 or TRBD2 (5 bases each). This clonotype was sampled from a man aged 18 to 30 who had mild COVID-19 (a few samples of this study predate the infection). Cell type and time point are not known. The sequenced sample consisted of PBMCs or a T cell subset sorted from them (not recorded which). CDR3 region: CASSQGPRDGYEQYF. CDR3 coding DNA: TGCGCCAGCAGCCAGGGCCCCCGGGACGGCTACGAGCAGTACTTC.